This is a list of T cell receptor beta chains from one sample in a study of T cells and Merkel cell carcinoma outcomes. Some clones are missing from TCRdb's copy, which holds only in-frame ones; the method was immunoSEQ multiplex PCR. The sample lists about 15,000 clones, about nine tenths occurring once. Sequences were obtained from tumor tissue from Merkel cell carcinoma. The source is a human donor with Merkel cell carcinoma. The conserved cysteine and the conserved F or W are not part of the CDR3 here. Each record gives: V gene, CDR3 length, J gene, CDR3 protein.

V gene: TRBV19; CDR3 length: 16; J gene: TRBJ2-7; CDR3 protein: ASSIAPQSVLVPYEQY
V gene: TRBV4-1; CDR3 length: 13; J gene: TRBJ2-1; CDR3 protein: ASSPGGSSYNEQF
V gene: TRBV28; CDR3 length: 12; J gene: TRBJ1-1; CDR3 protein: ASGTGVWSGEAF
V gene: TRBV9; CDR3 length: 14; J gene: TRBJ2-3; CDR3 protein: ASSVGTGGRTDTQY
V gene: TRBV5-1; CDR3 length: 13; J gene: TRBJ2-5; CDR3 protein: VSSSLDRTEETQY
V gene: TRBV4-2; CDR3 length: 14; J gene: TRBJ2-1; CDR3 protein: ASSQYSGRAYNEQF
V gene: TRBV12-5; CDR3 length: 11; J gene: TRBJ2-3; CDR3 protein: ASGLVRGDTQY
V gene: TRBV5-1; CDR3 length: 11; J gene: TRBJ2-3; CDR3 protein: ASSFYGTDTQY
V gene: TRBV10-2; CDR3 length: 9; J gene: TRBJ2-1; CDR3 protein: AAGTDRGQF
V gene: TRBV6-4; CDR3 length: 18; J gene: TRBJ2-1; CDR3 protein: ASSDTPGGTAAGKRNEQF
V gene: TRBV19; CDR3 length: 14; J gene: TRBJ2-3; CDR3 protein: ASSTRAGERADTQY
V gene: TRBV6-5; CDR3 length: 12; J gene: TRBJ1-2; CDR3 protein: ASTQGQGAYGYT
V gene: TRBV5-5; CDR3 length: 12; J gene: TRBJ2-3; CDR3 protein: ASQKGWNTDTQY
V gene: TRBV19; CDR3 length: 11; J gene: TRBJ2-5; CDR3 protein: ASRKLNQETQY
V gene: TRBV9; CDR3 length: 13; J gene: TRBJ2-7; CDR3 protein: ASSPPSSQNYEQY
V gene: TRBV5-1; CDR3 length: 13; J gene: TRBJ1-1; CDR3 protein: ASSRGGGGGTEAF
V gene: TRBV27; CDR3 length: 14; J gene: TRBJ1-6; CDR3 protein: ASSLFGDRESSPLH
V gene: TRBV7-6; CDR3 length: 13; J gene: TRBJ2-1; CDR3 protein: ASSLSGRLNNEQF
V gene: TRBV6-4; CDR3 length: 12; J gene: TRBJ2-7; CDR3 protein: ASSAGPTRDEQY
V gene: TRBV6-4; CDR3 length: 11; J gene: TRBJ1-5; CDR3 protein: ASSAQGGQPQH
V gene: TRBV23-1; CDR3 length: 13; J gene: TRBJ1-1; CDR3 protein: ASSQVGQGNTEAF
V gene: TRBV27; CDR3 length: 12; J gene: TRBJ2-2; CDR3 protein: ANLAGTNTGELF
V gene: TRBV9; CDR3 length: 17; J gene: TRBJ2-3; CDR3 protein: ASSLGGGGALRTTDTQY
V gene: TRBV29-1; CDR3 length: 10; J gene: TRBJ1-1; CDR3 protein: SVAGGSTEAF
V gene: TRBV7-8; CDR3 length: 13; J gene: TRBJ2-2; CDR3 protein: ASSLLTVNTGELF
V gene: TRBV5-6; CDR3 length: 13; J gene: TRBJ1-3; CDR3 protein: ASSYTPGTGNTIY
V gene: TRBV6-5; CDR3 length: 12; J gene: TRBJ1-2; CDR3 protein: ASSYSGQTGGYT
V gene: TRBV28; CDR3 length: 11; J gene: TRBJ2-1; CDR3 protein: ASSFRGYNEQF
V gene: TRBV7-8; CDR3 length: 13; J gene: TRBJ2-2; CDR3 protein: ATTLWGRNTGELF
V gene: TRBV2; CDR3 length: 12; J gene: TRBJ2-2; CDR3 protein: ATQPGQPTGELF
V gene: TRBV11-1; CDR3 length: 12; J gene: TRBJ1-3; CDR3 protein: ASSPQVPGNTIY
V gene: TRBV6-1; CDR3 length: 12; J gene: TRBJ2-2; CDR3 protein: ASSGDRNTGELF